A single sample gave rise to the 9 T cell receptor beta chains below, sequenced in a study of tumor-infiltrating lymphocytes in primary liver carcinoma. The roughly 17-31 mg bulk tissue piece was not sorted before simultaneous RNA and DNA extraction. Production of TCR beta cDNA used about 500 ng total RNA together with a constant-region primer. For TCR beta, libraries were produced by three nested multiplex PCR rounds using slightly modified ARM-PCR. Rounds one and two of PCR, each of roughly 10 cycles, were primed with TRBV1-TRBV30 forward primers and a C-beta reverse primer. One entry per CDR3 protein, called by TCRdb with MiXCR from the multiplex PCR reads. The table records about 78,000 distinct CDR3 sequences, 60% to 75% of them present only once. The sequencing sample was made of liver tumor tissue from sampling region 4. Subset defined: tumor region T4, right-lateral pole. The receptors here all came from a man aged 40-49 years with primary liver carcinoma and hepatitis B virus infection.

This clonotype is medium-sized (0.01 to 0.1%) by share. This chain joins TRBV6-6 and TRBJ2-7; 10 nucleotides line up with TRBD2. The V gene's germline CDR1 is MNHNY and CDR2 SVGAGI (reference sequence). The V and J ends lost 2 bases and 5 bases, in that order; junction bases with no gene match: 9. There are 16 residues in the CDR3. The CDR3 region is CASSYSTPSGSNEQYF. CDR3 DNA: TGTGCCAGCAGTTACAGCACGCCTAGCGGGAGCAACGAGCAGTACTTC.

V is TRBV10-2 and J is TRBJ2-7; D may be TRBD2 (5 bases). CDR1 is WSHSY, CDR2 SAAADI, per germline. V lost 7 bases, J lost 0 bases, and 10 bases lay in between. This CDR3 is built from 13 residues. CDR3 protein: CASNMEDSYEQYF. The CDR3, as DNA: TGCGCCAGCAATATGGAGGACTCCTACGAGCAGTACTTC.

Concerning this clonotype itself: A read error may be the cause here, since a much bigger clone is one base away. Here the CDR3 reads CANSIPGDQPQHF. The CDR3 DNA reads as TGTGCCAACAGCATTCCCGGGGATCAGCCCCAGCATTTT. The genes are TRBV21-1 and TRBJ1-5; the table's D gene call, TRBD1, was not cross checked with the DNA. TRBV21-1 is noted as a pseudogene. There are 13 residues in the CDR3.

The chain joins TRBV6-6 to TRBJ2-3, with 8 bases lining up with TRBD1. The length of the CDR3 is 14 residues. The V segment lost 6 bases and the J segment 8 bases; nucleotides outside the gene matches: 10. The germline CDR1 and CDR2 sequences are MNHNY and SVGAGI (reference sequence). CDR3 bases: TGTGCCAGCAGGAGGACAGGGCGCATAGGTACGCAGTATTTT. Translated, it gives CASRRTGRIGTQYF.

This clonotype was recorded many times. The chain uses TRBV13 and TRBJ1-5, with TRBD1 matching over 10 bases. The CDR3 is made up of 16 amino acids. The germline gives CDR1 PRHDT, CDR2 FYEKMQ (reference sequence). J gave up 9 bases and V 2 bases, and 10 bases lay outside the gene matches. This chain's CDR3 is CASSLRGQGGERPQHF. DNA for the CDR3: TGTGCCAGCAGCTTAAGAGGACAGGGGGGCGAAAGGCCCCAGCATTTT.

Comment on this clonotype: The CDR3 end shows no conserved phenylalanine or tryptophan, and so a read error is likely. The chain is built from TRBV4-1 and TRBJ1-1; D not certain. CDR3 length: 12 residues. Germline lookup yields CDR1 MGHRA and CDR2 YSYEKL. In nucleotides, the CDR3 is TGCGCCAGTAGCCGACCTGGAACTGAAGCTTTCTCT. Protein: CASSRPGTEAFS.

As regards this clonotype: An end of the junction does not agree with germline; a read error may underlie this. The rearrangement joins TRBV5-6 to TRBJ1-5; D is unresolved. The CDR3 has 17 residues. The germline gives CDR1 SGHDT, CDR2 YYEEEE. DNA of the CDR3: TGTGCCAGCAGCTCATACGTAAGGGAAACGGGCAATCAGCTCCAGCATTTT. It encodes CASSSYVRETGNQLQHF.

This clonotype was picked up a small number of times. A much larger clone differs from this one at a single base, so this may be a read error. The CDR3 carries no conserved terminal phenylalanine or tryptophan, so it likely arises from a read error. The rearrangement links TRBV7-8 to TRBJ1-5; no firm D call. The CDR3 has 14 amino acids. V lost 1 base to trimming and J lost 2 bases, with 6 bases between them. Germline V gene sequence: CDR1 SGHVS, CDR2 FQNEAQ. The CDR3: CASSLELGNQPQHS. The CDR3 DNA follows: TGTGCCAGCAGCTTAGAGTTGGGCAATCAGCCCCAGCATTCT.

On this clonotype itself: Because the CDR3 is missing its conserved closing phenylalanine or tryptophan, this is likely a read error. The chain couples TRBV10-3 to TRBJ1-2, with TRBD1 matching 7 bases. The germline CDR1 and CDR2 sequences are ENHRY and SYGVKD. CDR3 length: 15 amino acids. CDR3 DNA sequence: TGCGCCATCAGCGCAAATCCGGACAGGAACTATGGCTACACCGTC. Residues: CAISANPDRNYGYTV.